One T cell receptor beta chain is described in this entry. The antigen is unknown. These data are taken from a study of somatic mutations in cytotoxic T cells in rheumatoid arthritis. Study conclusions and caveats: CD8+ T-cell clonality showed no significant difference between rheumatoid arthritis patients and age-matched healthy controls. The study found that the largest CD8+ clone exceeded 20% of CD8+ cells in 8 of 65 patients.

The CDR3 is 16 residues long. Trimming stripped 3 bases from V and 7 bases from J, with 22 bases between. Per germline, CDR1 GTSNPN and CDR2 SVGIG (reference sequence). The protocol was immunoSEQ multiplex PCR, while the TCRdb copy is restricted to in-frame clones and leaves out a portion. This sample has under 30,000 clones, with approximately 73% found just once. After CD4+ and CD8+ cells were isolated by positive magnetic bead selection, their purity was checked by flow cytometry. This clonotype originated in a woman younger than 30 in good health. The chain has TRBV30 and TRBJ2-1; the D gene is possibly TRBD2 (6 bases). Sequenced: CD8+ T cells sorted from blood. DNA of the CDR3: TGTGCCTGGAGGGGGGGTGTGGGGCAGGAGACAAATGAGCAGTTCTTC. Protein: CAWRGGVGQETNEQFF.